The present T cell receptor beta chain was sequenced within a study of technical replicates of blood from several donors. Clones were sequenced by immunoSEQ multiplex PCR, and TCRdb holds only the in-frame ones, with some missing. The top ten hold under 0.2% of the sample, which has fewer than 100,000 clones, approximately 97% seen once. Material for sequencing was T cells isolated from PBMCs. This TCR was recovered from a human donor in good health.

CDR3 residues: CASGQLNRGSDGYTF. The CDR3 coding sequence is TGTGCCAGCGGACAGCTAAACAGGGGATCGGATGGCTACACCTTC. The J gene is TRBJ1-2, the V gene TRBV6-1; 7 bases fit TRBD1. The J segment lost 6 bases and the V segment lost 8 bases, leaving 15 bases of the junction unmatched. The V gene's germline CDR1 is MNHNS and CDR2 SASEGT. This CDR3 comprises 15 residues.